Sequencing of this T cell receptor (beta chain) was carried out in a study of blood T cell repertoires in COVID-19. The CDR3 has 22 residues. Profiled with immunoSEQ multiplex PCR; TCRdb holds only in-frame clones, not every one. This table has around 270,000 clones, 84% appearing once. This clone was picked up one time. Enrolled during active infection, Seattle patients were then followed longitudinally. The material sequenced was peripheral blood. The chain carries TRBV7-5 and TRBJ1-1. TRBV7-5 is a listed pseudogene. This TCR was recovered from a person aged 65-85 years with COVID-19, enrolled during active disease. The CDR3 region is CARSLGVGGRSPQTSMNTEAFF. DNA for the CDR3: TGTGCCAGAAGCTTAGGGGTTGGAGGGCGTTCCCCCCAGACTTCGATGAACACTGAAGCTTTCTTT.